The 12 T cell receptor beta chains below come from one sample, sequenced in a study of beta chain features in type 1 diabetes. Sequenced material consisted of expressed TCRB transcripts (all of the isolated RNA was reverse transcribed). TCRdb's copy holds only in-frame clones and misses some; the assay was immunoSEQ multiplex PCR. The sample comprises 400,000 to 600,000 clones, roughly 31% of which are singletons, and almost 0.065% rests with the top ten. The specimen was naive CD4+ T cells from blood. All receptors derive from a man younger than 30 in good health.

The V and J genes are TRBV2 and TRBJ2-2; unclear D gene. V was cut by 4 bases and J by 0 bases, with 9 bases left in between. In germline, CDR1 is SNHLY, CDR2 FYNNEI. This CDR3 has 15 amino acids. The CDR3, as DNA: TGTGCCAGCAGTGTGGAATCACCGAACACCGGGGAGCTGTTTTTT. Residues: CASSVESPNTGELFF.

The rearrangement links TRBV9 to TRBJ2-3; 10 bases align to TRBD2. This CDR3 is built from 16 residues. V lost 5 bases to trimming and J lost 4 bases; unmatched junction nucleotides: 10. CDR1 is SGDLS, CDR2 YYNGEE, per germline. This CDR3 reads CASSQAGGRVADTQYF. In nucleotides, the CDR3 is TGTGCCAGCAGTCAAGCGGGAGGGCGTGTGGCAGATACGCAGTATTTT.

This chain uses TRBV7-2 with TRBJ2-1; D is possibly TRBD1 (6 bases). The CDR3 is 13 residues long. Germline values: CDR1 SGHTA, CDR2 FQGNSA. The V end was cut by 4 bases, the J end by 5 bases, with 9 bases between. The DNA for the CDR3 is TGTGCCAGCAGCTACAACAGGGACAATGAGCAGTTCTTC. Protein product: CASSYNRDNEQFF.

The chain recombines TRBV30 with TRBJ1-5, with D uncertain. Germline CDR1 is GTSNPN and CDR2 is SVGIG (reference sequence). The CDR3 runs to 12 residues. Deletions cut 3 bases from V and 2 bases from J, with 5 bases between. In nucleotides, the CDR3 is TGTGCCTGGAGGAAGGGCAATCAGCCCCAGCATTTT. This translates into CAWRKGNQPQHF.

The chain employs TRBV18 and TRBJ2-5, with D uncertain. The V end lost 6 bases, the J end lost 3 bases, and 20 bases lay between the germline ends. CDR1 and CDR2 (germline): KGHSH, LQKENI. The CDR3 consists of 16 residues. The CDR3 loop reads CASSPIRIDRKETQYF. The CDR3 DNA follows: TGTGCCAGCTCTCCCATTCGGATAGATAGAAAAGAGACCCAGTACTTC.

This clone showed up just once. V and J are TRBV30 and TRBJ2-5; no definite D call. The DNA end lines up better with TRBJ2-7; the J call may be wrong. The germline CDR1 and CDR2 sequences are GTSNPN and SVGIG (reference sequence). The CDR3 length is 11 residues. CDR3 coding DNA: TGTGCCTGGAGTCATAGGTACGAGCAGTACTTC. Protein product: CAWSHRYEQYF.

This clone was counted a few times. The gene calls are TRBV5-1 and TRBJ2-2, with TRBD1 as a possible D gene (6 bases). The germline V gene encodes CDR1 SGHRS and CDR2 YFSETQ. V shed 2 bases and J shed 0 bases, with 8 bases lying between them. The CDR3 length is 15 residues. This CDR3 is CASSFGQTNTGELFF. The CDR3 DNA follows: TGCGCCAGCAGCTTCGGACAGACGAACACCGGGGAGCTGTTTTTT.

CDR3 nucleotide sequence: TGTGCCAGCAGCACGGGACATCTGCGTAATGAAAAACTGTTTTTT. Translated: CASSTGHLRNEKLFF. V and J are TRBV7-9 and TRBJ1-4, with a tentative D call TRBD1 (6 bases). V shed 5 bases and J shed 4 bases, with 14 bases lying between them. Germline V gene sequence: CDR1 SEHNR, CDR2 FQNEAQ (reference sequence). The CDR3 totals 15 residues.

This clone has more than one count but fewer than ten. The chain uses TRBV30 and TRBJ1-5, with D perhaps matching TRBD1 (6 bases). The V and J ends lost 1 base and 6 bases respectively, with 10 bases between them. Per germline, CDR1 GTSNPN and CDR2 SVGIG (reference sequence). The length of the CDR3 is 13 residues. CDR3 sequence: CAWSARGFQPQHF. The CDR3 coding sequence is TGTGCCTGGAGTGCCAGGGGTTTTCAGCCCCAGCATTTT.

The chain combines TRBV5-1 with TRBJ2-6; D is unresolved. This CDR3 is 13 amino acids long. The V and J ends lost 4 bases and 0 bases respectively, with 2 bases between them. The germline gives CDR1 SGHRS, CDR2 YFSETQ. The CDR3 loop is CASSDSGANVLTF. DNA of the CDR3: TGCGCCAGCAGCGACTCTGGGGCCAACGTCCTGACTTTC. The whole variable domain, filled in from reference TRBV5-1 and TRBJ2-6, reads KAGVTQTPRYLIKTRGQQVTLSCSPISGHRSVSWYQQTPGQGLQFLFEYFSETQRNKGNFPGRFSGRQFSNSRSEMNVSTLELGDSALYLCASSDSGANVLTFGAGSRLTVL.

J is TRBJ2-7 and V is TRBV2; D might be TRBD2 (6 bases). V shed 7 bases and J shed 3 bases, with 10 bases lying between them. CDR3 size: 12 residues. The germline gives CDR1 SNHLY, CDR2 FYNNEI. The CDR3 sequence: CASKGGDYEQYF. CDR3 nucleotide sequence: TGTGCCAGCAAAGGAGGGGACTACGAGCAGTACTTC.

The table lists this clone with a few counts. V is TRBV7-2 and J is TRBJ2-3; 8 bases are shared with TRBD2. V lost 6 bases and J lost 3; bases outside the gene matches: 8. The CDR3 totals 15 residues. Germline V gene lookup returns CDR1 SGHTA and CDR2 FQGNSA. The CDR3 DNA follows: TGTGCCAGCAGACCCCCAAGCGGGGGAACAGATACGCAGTATTTT. Translating it yields CASRPPSGGTDTQYF.